These T cell receptor beta chains were read from a single sample in a study of graft-versus-host responses after intestinal transplantation. The repertoire was sequenced with immunoSEQ multiplex PCR; TCRdb's copy has only in-frame clones and lacks some. The table shows some 7,600 clones, with just under 95% occurring only once. The sample here was PBMCs, taken roughly 32 days after intestinal transplant. The receptors shown here come from a human patient who received an intestinal transplant, so some T cells may come from the graft donor. Both conserved end residues are part of each CDR3. The D gene is left open where the match is weak. Not all rows give a size; the values are once, few, many and, for expanded clones, a class.

>-|TRBV5-1|TRBD2|TRBJ2-3
CASSLSLAGTTDTQYF
TGCGCCAGCAGCTTAAGTCTAGCGGGTACCACAGATACGCAGTATTTT
>-|TRBV30|TRBD1|TRBJ2-7
CAWSEGPDRANYEQYF
TGTGCCTGGAGTGAGGGACCAGACAGGGCCAACTACGAGCAGTACTTC
>-|TRBV6-1|TRBD2|TRBJ2-1
CASSTAAGEEFF
TGTGCCAGCAGTACGGCGGCGGGGGAAGAGTTCTTC
>-|TRBV13|-|TRBJ2-1
CASSSRGMGSYNEQFF
TGTGCCAGCAGCTCTAGGGGAATGGGCTCCTACAATGAGCAGTTCTTC
>-|TRBV7-8|-|TRBJ1-3
CASSLGWGLSGNTIYF
TGTGCCAGCAGCTTAGGATGGGGGCTATCTGGAAACACCATATATTTT
>-|TRBV11-1|TRBD1|TRBJ2-1
CASSPGGLIPYNEQFF
TGTGCCAGCAGCCCAGGGGGCCTTATCCCGTACAATGAGCAGTTCTTC
>-|TRBV29-1|-|TRBJ1-1
CSAPTGGTEAFF
TGCAGCGCCCCCACGGGGGGAACTGAAGCTTTCTTT
>-|TRBV2|-|TRBJ2-3
CASSRADTQYF
TGTGCCAGCAGTCGCGCAGATACGCAGTATTTT
>-|TRBV7-2|-|TRBJ2-1
CASSRSRISGNEQFF
TGTGCCAGCAGCCGCAGTCGTATTAGTGGGAATGAGCAGTTCTTC
>-|TRBV18|-|TRBJ1-3
CASSPFGNTIYF
TGTGCCAGCTCACCTTTTGGAAACACCATATATTTT
>-|TRBV7-9|-|TRBJ1-3
CASSSPGDSGNTIYF
TGTGCCAGCAGCTCCCCGGGAGACTCTGGAAACACCATATATTTT
>-|TRBV7-9|-|TRBJ1-5
CASSNSNQPQHF
TGTGCCAGCAGCAATAGCAATCAGCCCCAGCATTTT
>-|TRBV4-1|-|TRBJ1-4
CASSRNTGILYEKLFF
TGCGCCAGCAGCCGCAATACAGGGATCTTATATGAAAAACTGTTTTTT
>-|TRBV5-1|TRBD2|TRBJ2-1
CASSSTVMDITLWRGGPNEQFF
TGCGCCAGCAGCTCCACAGTCATGGATATAACCCTCTGGCGGGGGGGCCCCAATGAGCAGTTCTTC
>-|TRBV27|-|TRBJ2-7
CASSVRGESSYEQYF
TGTGCCAGCAGTGTCAGGGGAGAGAGCTCCTACGAGCAGTACTTC
>-|TRBV30|-|TRBJ1-5
CAWSSKGYLDSPNQPQHF
TGTGCCTGGAGTTCAAAGGGGTACTTGGACAGCCCAAATCAGCCCCAGCATTTT
>-|TRBV14|-|TRBJ2-3
CASSQETPPLTGDWTDTQYF
TGTGCCAGCAGCCAAGAAACCCCCCCCCTGACTGGGGACTGGACAGATACGCAGTATTTT
>-|TRBV7-9|TRBD2|TRBJ2-1
CAIHYRPGTSGGEEQFF
TGTGCCATCCACTATCGACCCGGGACTAGCGGGGGGGAAGAGCAGTTCTTC
>-|TRBV5-6|TRBD1|TRBJ1-1
CASSLDFGGQFMNTEAFF
TGTGCCAGCAGCTTGGACTTCGGGGGACAGTTCATGAACACTGAAGCTTTCTTT
>once|TRBV6-6|-|TRBJ2-1
CASSDPRPTHNEQFF
TGTGCCAGCAGCGACCCCCGGCCCACCCACAATGAGCAGTTCTTC
>-|TRBV4-1|-|TRBJ2-7
CASSQEQGYEQYF
TGCGCCAGCAGCCAGGAGCAGGGCTACGAGCAGTACTTC
>-|TRBV30|-|TRBJ1-3
CAWSEQFSGNTIYF
TGTGCCTGGAGCGAACAGTTCTCTGGAAACACCATATATTTT
>-|TRBV25-1|-|TRBJ2-3
CASSDPRTEYATDTQYF
TGTGCCAGCAGTGACCCCCGGACAGAATACGCCACAGATACGCAGTATTTT
>-|TRBV4-1|-|TRBJ1-2
CASSQVSADSIYGYTF
TGCGCCAGCAGCCAAGTTTCTGCGGACAGTATCTATGGCTACACCTTC
>once|TRBV30|-|TRBJ2-3
CASSQGRVSSDTQYF
TGTGCCTCCTCTCAGGGCAGGGTATCGTCAGATACGCAGTATTTT
>-|TRBV7-9|-|TRBJ1-1
CASSLQGSGNTEAFF
TGTGCCAGCAGCTTACAGGGGTCGGGAAACACTGAAGCTTTCTTT
>-|TRBV6-4|TRBD2|TRBJ2-3
CASSPSGGAPDTQYF
TGTGCCAGCAGTCCTAGCGGGGGGGCTCCAGATACGCAGTATTTT
>once|TRBV7-9|-|TRBJ1-1
CASSYDTEAFF
TGTGCCAGCAGTTATGACACTGAAGCTTTCTTT
>-|TRBV7-6|TRBD2|TRBJ2-5
CASSSPWRLAGLQETQYF
TGTGCCAGCAGCTCCCCTTGGCGACTAGCGGGGTTACAAGAGACCCAGTACTTC
>-|TRBV5-5|TRBD1|TRBJ1-6
CASSFRDRGYNSPLHF
TGTGCCAGCAGCTTCCGGGACAGGGGGTATAATTCACCCCTCCACTTT
>-|TRBV5-1|-|TRBJ1-2
CASSFTVHPPEYGYTF
TGCGCCAGCAGCTTTACGGTACACCCCCCAGAGTATGGCTACACCTTC
>-|TRBV19|-|TRBJ1-1
CASSIAATMNTEAFF
TGTGCCAGTAGTATAGCCGCCACGATGAACACTGAAGCTTTCTTT
>-|TRBV2|-|TRBJ1-2
CASSPPGHLGYTF
TGTGCCAGCAGTCCTCCGGGACACCTCGGCTACACCTTC
>-|TRBV9|TRBD2|TRBJ2-3
CASNSGGPDTQYF
TGTGCCAGCAATAGCGGGGGGCCAGATACGCAGTATTTT
>-|TRBV27|-|TRBJ2-7
CASSFRRGSDEQYF
TGTGCCAGCAGTTTCCGTCGGGGGTCTGACGAGCAGTACTTC
>-|TRBV5-1|-|TRBJ2-4
CASSPGPDIQYF
TGCGCCAGCAGCCCCGGACCTGACATTCAGTACTTC
>once|TRBV7-9|TRBD2|TRBJ2-5
CASSLALAGGQETQYF
TGTGCCAGCAGCTTAGCACTAGCGGGGGGCCAAGAGACCCAGTACTTC
>-|TRBV4-1|-|TRBJ1-1
CASSQGAANTEAFF
TGCGCCAGCAGCCAAGGGGCGGCGAACACTGAAGCTTTCTTT
>-|TRBV4-1|TRBD2|TRBJ2-5
CASSVRTGGEAQYF
TGCGCCAGCAGCGTCCGGACGGGGGGGGAGGCCCAGTACTTC
>-|TRBV15|TRBD2|TRBJ2-3
CATSSLLAGDTDTQYF
TGTGCCACCAGCAGTCTTCTAGCGGGGGACACAGATACGCAGTATTTT
>-|TRBV6-4|TRBD2|TRBJ2-1
CASSDGTSNEQFF
TGTGCCAGCAGTGACGGGACTAGCAATGAGCAGTTCTTC
>once|TRBV28|TRBD1|TRBJ1-1
CASTPDPGTANTEAFF
TGTGCCAGCACCCCTGATCCCGGGACAGCGAACACTGAAGCTTTCTTT
>-|TRBV5-1|-|TRBJ1-5
CASSLIWGRRQPQHF
TGCGCCAGCAGCTTGATTTGGGGCAGGCGTCAGCCCCAGCATTTT
>-|TRBV7-9|TRBD1|TRBJ1-1
CASSSGDRGTEAFF
TGTGCCAGCAGCTCCGGTGACAGGGGGACTGAAGCTTTCTTT